Listed below are T cell receptor beta chains from one sample, sequenced in a study of tumor-infiltrating lymphocytes in primary liver carcinoma. Each CDR3 protein gets one entry after TCRdb re-called the multiplex PCR reads with MiXCR. Of about 180,000 distinct CDR3 sequences listed, over 50% were seen once; the top ten hold under 75%. The source material was peripheral blood. These receptor sequences come from a man aged 35 to 55 with primary liver carcinoma and hepatitis B virus infection. Both conserved end residues are part of each CDR3. The order of the fields is clone size, V gene, D gene, J gene, CDR3 protein, CDR3 DNA. A D gene is named only where the DNA matches it firmly. Expanded clones get a size class; other rows say once, few or many, or leave the size out.

>NA|TRBV7-9|NA|TRBJ1-2
CASSQGNAVYGYTF
TGTGCCAGCAGCCAGGGGAACGCCGTCTATGGCTACACCTTC
>NA|TRBV6-5|NA|TRBJ2-1
CANSYRLMLNEQFF
TGTGCCAACAGTTACCGACTCATGTTAAATGAGCAGTTCTTC
>once|TRBV6-6|TRBD2|TRBJ2-7
CPRSYRPGLAPNEQYF
TGTCCCAGAAGTTACCGGCCGGGACTAGCCCCGAACGAGCAGTACTTC
>few|TRBV19|NA|TRBJ1-1
CASRTYETMNTEAFF
TGTGCCAGTAGAACATACGAGACCATGAACACTGAAGCTTTCTTT
>NA|TRBV10-3|TRBD1|TRBJ2-2
CAISGTGGDTGELFF
TGTGCCATTAGCGGGACAGGGGGCGACACCGGGGAGCTGTTTTTT
>many|TRBV11-2|NA|TRBJ2-5
CASSKGAKETQYF
TGTGCCAGCAGCAAAGGGGCTAAAGAGACCCAGTACTTC
>NA|TRBV28|NA|TRBJ1-5
CASRSGGVGQPQHF
TGTGCCAGCAGGTCGGGGGGGGTAGGACAGCCCCAGCATTTT
>NA|TRBV10-2|TRBD2|TRBJ2-5
CASSRISGTQETQYF
TGCGCCAGCAGTCGAATTAGCGGGACCCAAGAGACCCAGTACTTC
>NA|TRBV10-3|TRBD1|TRBJ2-2
CASRDRDDSGELFF
TGTGCCTCCCGGGACAGGGATGACAGCGGGGAGTTGTTTTTT
>NA|TRBV7-9|TRBD1|TRBJ1-4
CASSSTGDANEKLFF
TGTGCCAGCAGCTCTACAGGGGACGCTAATGAAAAACTGTTTTTT
>few|TRBV12-3/TRBV12-4|TRBD2|TRBJ2-3
CASSPSGLAGGDSDTQYF
TGTGCCAGCAGTCCCTCGGGGTTAGCGGGAGGAGACTCAGATACGCAGTATTTT
>few|TRBV4-2|TRBD2|TRBJ2-7
CASSPPAGRLNEQYF
TGTGCCAGCAGCCCTCCCGCCGGGAGGCTCAACGAGCAGTACTTC
>NA|TRBV12-3/TRBV12-4|TRBD2|TRBJ2-1
CASSFAGGPNEQFF
TGTGCCAGCAGTTTTGCGGGAGGGCCCAATGAGCAGTTCTTC
>NA|TRBV4-1|NA|TRBJ2-4
CASSQVGTAKNIQYF
TGCGCCAGCAGCCAAGTAGGGACAGCCAAAAACATTCAGTACTTC
>NA|TRBV10-3|TRBD1|TRBJ1-2
CAISPRTGVSGYTF
TGTGCCATCAGCCCTCGGACAGGGGTTTCCGGCTACACCTTC
>NA|TRBV10-3|NA|TRBJ1-2
CAISDGDGYTF
TGTGCCATCAGTGATGGCGATGGCTACACCTTC
>NA|TRBV30|TRBD2|TRBJ2-3
CAWIRRAGIDTQYF
TGTGCCTGGATCCGGAGAGCGGGAATCGATACGCAGTATTTT
>NA|TRBV6-1|NA|TRBJ2-1
CASSELGSGEQFF
TGTGCCAGCAGTGAGCTAGGTAGCGGTGAGCAGTTCTTC
>NA|TRBV11-2|TRBD1|TRBJ2-7
CASGSNRGEEQYF
TGTGCCAGCGGCTCTAACAGGGGCGAGGAGCAGTACTTC
>few|TRBV4-1|TRBD2|TRBJ2-1
CASSQGKWGDYQEQFF
TGCGCCAGCAGCCAAGGCAAGTGGGGGGACTACCAGGAGCAGTTCTTC
>NA|TRBV11-1|NA|TRBJ2-1
CASSLGRVLRDEQFF
TGCGCTAGCAGCTTAGGAAGAGTTCTAAGGGATGAGCAGTTCTTC
>once|TRBV13|TRBD2|TRBJ2-2
CGSSPAGRRTSAAWELFF
TGTGGCAGCAGCCCCGCGGGACGGCGGACTAGCGCCGCCTGGGAGCTGTTTTTT
>NA|TRBV6-1|TRBD2|TRBJ2-1
CASSEGLTSGIALGVGQSF
TGTGCCAGCAGTGAAGGTCTGACTAGCGGGATCGCCCTAGGTGTGGGGCAGTCCTTC
>NA|TRBV11-3|TRBD2|TRBJ2-1
CASSQSGPTGLAGAEQFF
TGTGCCAGCAGCCAGAGCGGACCTACCGGACTAGCGGGAGCGGAGCAGTTCTTC
>NA|TRBV11-2|NA|TRBJ2-1
CASSLAGRSYDEQFF
TGTGCCAGCAGCTTAGCGGGACGTTCCTACGATGAGCAGTTCTTC
>NA|TRBV6-5|NA|TRBJ2-3
CASSSFSPTDTQYF
TGTGCCAGCAGTTCCTTTTCCCCCACAGATACGCAGTATTTT
>many|TRBV12-3/TRBV12-4|NA|TRBJ1-5
CASSLAAGVQHF
TGTGCCAGCAGTTTAGCGGCGGGGGTCCAGCATTTT
>NA|TRBV11-2|TRBD1|TRBJ1-1
CASAKGRGLTEAFF
TGTGCCAGCGCCAAGGGCAGGGGGCTGACTGAAGCTTTCTTT
>NA|TRBV6-5|TRBD2|TRBJ2-3
CASSSSLAGELDTQYF
TGTGCCAGCAGTTCCTCCCTAGCGGGAGAATTAGATACGCAGTATTTT
>once|TRBV21-1|NA|TRBJ2-7
CASSKVDRIPYEQYF
TGTGCCAGCAGCAAGGTAGACAGAATCCCCTACGAGCAGTACTTC
>NA|TRBV29-1|TRBD1|TRBJ2-7
CSVAGQGNGEHYF
TGCAGCGTTGCCGGACAGGGGAACGGCGAGCATTACTTC
>once|TRBV12-3/TRBV12-4|TRBD1|TRBJ2-1
CARSYRTGVYNEQFF
TGTGCCAGGAGTTATCGGACAGGGGTATACAATGAGCAGTTCTTC
>NA|TRBV4-1|NA|TRBJ2-2
CASSLDVSDNTGELFF
TGCGCCAGCAGCCTGGACGTAAGCGATAACACCGGGGAGCTGTTTTTT
>NA|TRBV6-1|TRBD1|TRBJ1-2
CALRQGGDGYIF
TGCGCCCTTCGACAGGGTGGGGATGGCTACATCTTC
>few|TRBV12-3/TRBV12-4|NA|TRBJ2-1
CASSQDSHTYNEQFF
TGTGCCAGCAGTCAGGACAGTCATACCTACAATGAGCAGTTCTTC
>NA|TRBV21-1|NA|TRBJ2-7
CASSKDVPGGAYEQYF
TGTGCCAGCAGCAAAGATGTGCCCGGGGGCGCGTACGAGCAGTACTTC